Each of the 7 T cell receptor beta chains below was sequenced from the same sample in a study of OX40 agonist ivuxolimab in advanced cancers. TCRdb keeps only in-frame clones here, not all; method: immunoSEQ multiplex PCR. The sample yields tens of thousands of clones, approximately 79% seen once. The specimen comprised CD4+ or CD8+ T cells sorted from blood, sampled in a trial of the OX40 agonist ivuxolimab. The receptors were sampled from an adult with an advanced solid tumor such as melanoma, head and neck, liver or kidney cancer.

The CDR3 DNA reads TGTGCCATCAGTGAGTACGCTCCCTCCAGCTATGGCTACACCTTC. It translates to CAISEYAPSSYGYTF. The chain is built from TRBV10-3 and TRBJ1-2; D is ambiguous. The V end lost 1 base, the J end lost 4 bases, and 13 bases lay between the germline ends. The CDR3 is 15 residues long. CDR1 is ENHRY and CDR2 is SYGVKD in the germline V gene.

The rearrangement joins TRBV9 to TRBJ2-5, with 12 bases identical to TRBD2. The CDR3 totals 17 residues. Germline values: CDR1 SGDLS, CDR2 YYNGEE. After removal of 4 bases from V and 5 bases from J, the junction contained 12 bases not matched to a gene. The CDR3 nucleotides read TGTGCCAGCAGCCCCCCAGGACTAGCGGGACTTAGGGAGACCCAGTACTTC. Amino acid sequence: CASSPPGLAGLRETQYF.

The rearrangement links TRBV7-2 to TRBJ2-1, with D perhaps matching TRBD1 or TRBD2 (5 bases each). Deletions cut 5 bases from V and 10 bases from J, with 12 bases between. This CDR3 has 12 residues. The germline gives CDR1 SGHTA, CDR2 FQGNSA. The DNA for the CDR3 is TGTGCCAGCAGCCCGTCTGGGACCGAGCAGTTCTTC. Protein sequence: CASSPSGTEQFF.

This sequence joins TRBV7-3 and TRBJ2-5; 10 positions agree with TRBD2. Germline loops: CDR1 SGHTA, CDR2 FQGTGA. This CDR3 comprises 15 residues. The J segment lost 2 bases and the V segment lost 5 bases, leaving 5 bases of the junction unmatched. CDR3 coding DNA: TGTGCCAGCAGCGGGGCTAGCGGGAGTCAAGAGACCCAGTACTTC. Translation: CASSGASGSQETQYF.

A note on this clone: Other DNA sequences in this sample translate to the same CDR3. This chain uses TRBV7-8 with TRBJ1-1; D possibly corresponds to TRBD1 (5 bases). The CDR3 is 14 residues long. From germline, CDR1 is SGHVS and CDR2 FQNEAQ. V was clipped by 1 base and J by 2 bases, with 8 bases between them. In DNA, the CDR3 is TGTGCCAGCAGCTTAGGACAGCTTAACACTGAAGCTTTCTTT. The encoded protein is CASSLGQLNTEAFF.

The J gene is TRBJ2-7, the V gene TRBV14, with D hard to call. CDR3 length: 12 amino acids. Trimming took off 2 bases at V and 5 bases at J, with 7 bases between the two ends. Germline values: CDR1 SGHDN, CDR2 FVKESK. CDR3 sequence reads: CASSQNTHEQYF. In DNA, the CDR3 is TGTGCCAGCAGCCAAAATACCCACGAGCAGTACTTC.

This clone was picked up a small number of times. CDR3 residues: CASSFRERAYEQYF. The DNA of the CDR3 is TGCGCCAGCAGCTTCAGGGAACGTGCCTACGAGCAGTACTTC. This chain connects TRBV5-1 to TRBJ2-7; perhaps TRBD1 as D (5 bases). Germline-derived CDR1 and CDR2 are SGHRS and YFSETQ. Trimming stripped 2 bases from V and 2 bases from J, with 11 bases between. This CDR3 has 14 amino acids.